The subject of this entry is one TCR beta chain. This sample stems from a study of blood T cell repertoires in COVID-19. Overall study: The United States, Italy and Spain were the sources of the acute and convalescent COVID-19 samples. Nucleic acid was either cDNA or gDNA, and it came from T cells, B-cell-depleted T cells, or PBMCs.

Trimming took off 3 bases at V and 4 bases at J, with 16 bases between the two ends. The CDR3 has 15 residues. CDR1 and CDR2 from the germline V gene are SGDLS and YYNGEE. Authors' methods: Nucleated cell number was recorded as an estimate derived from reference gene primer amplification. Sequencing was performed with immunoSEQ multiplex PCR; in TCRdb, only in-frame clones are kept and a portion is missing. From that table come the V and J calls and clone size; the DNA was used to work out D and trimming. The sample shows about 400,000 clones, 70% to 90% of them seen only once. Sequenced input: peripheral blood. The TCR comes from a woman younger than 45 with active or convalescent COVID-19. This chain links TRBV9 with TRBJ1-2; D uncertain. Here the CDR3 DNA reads TGTGCCAGCAGCGCTCATATTTCGGGTACCTATGGCTACACCTTC. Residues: CASSAHISGTYGYTF.